This is a list of T cell receptor beta chains from one sample in a study of T cells expressing NK-cell markers. TCRdb reprocessed the 5' RACE reads, with one entry per CDR3 protein and no DNA. The sample has a few hundred thousand distinct CDR3 sequences. Sequenced: blood T cells: a sorted CD56 or NKG2C T cell subset, CD4+ or CD8+ T cells, or bulk PBMC T cells (not recorded which). These TCRs come from a man aged 18-75 years in good health. Each CDR3 is given with its conserved first and last residue. The order of the fields is J gene, V gene, CDR3 protein.

>TRBJ2-7|TRBV12-3/TRBV12-4
CASRPQGASSEQYF
>TRBJ2-7|TRBV12-3/TRBV12-4
CASSSAPRDYEQYF
>TRBJ2-3|TRBV25-1
CASSDLRGLGTDTQYF
>TRBJ2-1|TRBV7-9
CASSPGQGGVNEQFF
>TRBJ2-5|TRBV6-1
CAIQRARHVETQYF
>TRBJ2-3|TRBV27
CASRPWGVVGTDTQYF
>TRBJ1-5|TRBV18
CASSPDRSQPQHF
>TRBJ2-1|TRBV7-9
CASSLGQVEQFF
>TRBJ1-6|TRBV7-9
CASSLAGWGSPLHF
>TRBJ2-2|TRBV7-2
CASSRLTPGRSTGELFF
>TRBJ2-7|TRBV20-1
CSARGTEPSEQYF
>TRBJ2-7|TRBV20-1
CSATGTTFQIEQYF
>TRBJ2-3|TRBV5-1
CASSWGRLGGARTDTQYF
>TRBJ1-6|TRBV18
CASSRTASYDSPLHF
>TRBJ2-7|TRBV10-3
CAISDISWVSQGRSYEQYF
>TRBJ2-2|TRBV20-1
CSATDSGNGELFF
>TRBJ2-3|TRBV20-1
CSARTGRRTDTQYF
>TRBJ1-2|TRBV6-4
CASSDSMTGKPTF
>TRBJ1-2|TRBV6-5
CASSYNSSPGYTF
>TRBJ1-2|TRBV11-2
CASSLGQGNLPAKYGYTF
>TRBJ1-4|TRBV6-1
CASRVGGTGFEKLFF
>TRBJ2-5|TRBV9
CASSVGIGSGGEETQYF
>TRBJ2-1|TRBV2
CASNPRDSPYNEQFF
>TRBJ2-5|TRBV2
CASRKRTSREETQYF
>TRBJ2-3|TRBV6-5
CASSYRMRTSGGQGTQYF
>TRBJ2-2|TRBV7-6
CASSRLAGGPLNTGELFF
>TRBJ1-1|TRBV5-4
CASAGPTEAFF